The T cell receptor beta chain described here comes from a study of T cell repertoires in cytomegalovirus infection. Findings and caveats of the study: Ex vivo responses were dominated by HLA-C-restricted CMV-specific TCR beta clonotypes.

TCRdb re-derived calls from the reads in MiXCR, one entry per CDR3 protein. The top ten hold about three quarters of the sample, which has roughly 7,900 distinct CDR3 sequences, approximately 58% seen once. The CDR3 spans 15 residues. This clonotype is a singleton in its sample. Its antigen is not known. One end of the junction is discordant with germline, which a read error may explain. The chain recombines TRBV12-3 or TRBV12-4 with TRBJ1-1; the match to TRBD1 covers 7 bases. The sequenced sample consisted of PBMCs, sequenced either directly or after in vitro stimulation (not recorded which). This TCR was recovered from a human donor in good health (CMV status not recorded). Some clones in this sample may be carry-over from other donors' samples. The CDR3 DNA follows: TGTGACAGCAGCCCCCCGACAGGGTGTAACACTGAAGCTTTCTTT. This gives the protein CDSSPPTGCNTEAFF.